The 32 T cell receptor beta chains in this list originate from one sample, sequenced in a study of early T cells in non-severe SARS-CoV-2 infection. TCRdb analysed the 5' RACE reads with MiXCR anew, one entry per CDR3 protein. The repertoire includes about 61,000 distinct CDR3 sequences, 11% of them detected once, and about 1.5% sits in the top ten. The sample comprised whole blood. Source of these receptors: an adult who was a healthcare worker with PCR-confirmed SARS-CoV-2 infection or an uninfected control (not recorded which).

This clonotype was seen at least ten times. The chain couples TRBV4-3 to TRBJ1-5; 9 bases are a match to TRBD1. The CDR3 extends over 14 amino acids. Germline V CDR1 and CDR2: LGHNA, YSLEER. The V and J ends lost 3 bases and 4 bases, in that order; junction bases with no gene match: 1. The CDR3 bases are TGCGCCAGCAGCCAGACAGGGGGTAATCAGCCCCAGCATTTT. Amino acid sequence: CASSQTGGNQPQHF.

The chain has TRBV10-3 and TRBJ2-2; D possibly corresponds to TRBD1 (6 bases). V lost 5 bases, J lost 0 bases, and 10 bases lay in between. CDR1 is ENHRY, CDR2 SYGVKD, per germline. CDR3 length: 15 amino acids. The chain's CDR3 is CAISSDRTNTGELFF. CDR3 bases: TGTGCCATCAGTTCAGACAGGACGAACACCGGGGAGCTGTTTTTT.

This clonotype showed up many times. J is TRBJ2-5 and V is TRBV2, with D perhaps assigned TRBD1 or TRBD2 (5 bases each). CDR1 SNHLY and CDR2 FYNNEI come from the germline V gene. Trimming took off 3 bases at V and 6 bases at J, with 11 bases between the two ends. CDR3 length equals 13 residues. The CDR3 loop is CASSDRVGQTQYF. CDR3 DNA sequence: TGTGCCAGCAGTGACAGGGTGGGACAGACCCAGTACTTC.

The chain couples TRBV7-9 to TRBJ2-7; tentative D call: TRBD2 (5 bases). The ends were cut back, 3 bases at V and 6 bases at J, with 9 bases in the middle. There are 12 residues in the CDR3. Germline V gene data show CDR1 as SEHNR and CDR2 as FQNEAQ (reference sequence). The CDR3 coding sequence is TGTGCCAGCAGCTTTCCGGGGTTCGAGCAGTACTTC. Translated: CASSFPGFEQYF.

The genes are TRBV5-6 and TRBJ1-1; 11 bases map to TRBD1. J gave up 6 bases and V 2 bases, and 9 bases lay outside the gene matches. CDR1 and CDR2 from the germline V gene are SGHDT and YYEEEE. The CDR3 is made up of 16 amino acids. The CDR3 DNA follows: TGTGCCAGCAGCTTCGGGACAGGGGGACGAGGCGCTGAAGCTTTCTTT. Translated, it gives CASSFGTGGRGAEAFF.

This clonotype has ten or more counts. The chain uses TRBV27 and TRBJ1-1; D gene ambiguous. The length of the CDR3 is 14 residues. V lost 2 bases to trimming and J lost 3 bases, with 10 bases between them. CDR1 is MNHEY and CDR2 is SMNVEV in the germline V gene (reference sequence). CDR3 region: CASSLVRLHTEAFF. DNA for the CDR3: TGTGCCAGCAGTTTAGTCAGACTTCACACTGAAGCTTTCTTT.

This clonotype was counted ten times or more. The rearrangement links TRBV12-5 to TRBJ1-5; no definite D call. Germline assignment: CDR1 LGHNT and CDR2 FRNRAP. CDR3 length: 15 amino acids. V lost 0 bases to trimming and J lost 1 base, with 7 bases between them. CDR3 protein: CASGLVSASNQPQHF. The CDR3 bases are TGTGCTAGTGGTTTGGTATCCGCCAGCAATCAGCCCCAGCATTTT.

This clonotype was picked up many times. This chain joins TRBV27 and TRBJ2-1, with a weak D call TRBD1 (7 bases). Germline V lookup: CDR1 MNHEY, CDR2 SMNVEV (reference sequence). V shed 5 bases and J shed 4 bases, with 24 bases lying between them. CDR3 length equals 18 residues. CDR3 sequence: CASSHRSQGTPTYNEQFF. In DNA form, the CDR3 reads TGTGCCAGCAGTCATCGATCACAGGGGACTCCCACTTACAATGAGCAGTTCTTC.

A few counts support this clonotype. CDR3 coding DNA: TGTGCCAGTAGCGGGACTAGCGGTCCAGATACGCAGTATTTT. Translated: CASSGTSGPDTQYF. V gene TRBV19 combines with J gene TRBJ2-3, with 11 bases lining up with TRBD2. The germline V gene encodes CDR1 LNHDA and CDR2 SQIVND (reference sequence). After removal of 6 bases from V and 4 bases from J, the junction contained 3 bases not matched to a gene. The CDR3 extends over 14 amino acids.

The chain couples TRBV6-2 or TRBV6-3 to TRBJ1-5, with D unresolved. The V gene lost 2 bases and the J gene lost 2 bases, with 10 bases spanning the gap. This CDR3 comprises 15 residues. Germline values: CDR1 MNHEY, CDR2 SVGEGT. The CDR3 DNA follows: TGTGCCAGCAGTTACCCCGCTCTGGGCAATCAGCCCCAGCATTTT. This codes for CASSYPALGNQPQHF.

This clonotype came up many times. The chain employs TRBV2 and TRBJ2-5, with 7 nucleotides matching TRBD1. The germline V gene has CDR1 SNHLY and CDR2 FYNNEI. The CDR3 is 13 amino acids. Trimming at V came to 4 bases and at J to 3 bases, leaving 2 bases not matched to a gene. The CDR3 region is CASSGDSKETQYF. In nucleotides, the CDR3 is TGTGCCAGCAGTGGGGACAGCAAAGAGACCCAGTACTTC.

The gene calls are TRBV10-1 and TRBJ1-1, with D perhaps matching TRBD1 (5 bases). The CDR3 length is 16 residues. The germline V gene encodes CDR1 WNHNN and CDR2 SYGVQD (reference sequence). V dropped 2 bases and J dropped 6 bases, with 19 bases sitting between them. Here the CDR3 reads CASSEGSFGGSAEAFF. The CDR3 nucleotides are TGCGCCAGCAGTGAGGGGTCTTTTGGGGGAAGCGCTGAAGCTTTCTTT.

This clonotype has ten or more counts. This chain links TRBV20-1 with TRBJ2-7; 7 bases fit TRBD2. CDR1 is DFQATT and CDR2 is SNEGSKA in the germline V gene (reference sequence). This CDR3 region has 12 residues. The V gene end was trimmed by 1 base and the J gene end by 6 bases; junction bases not matched to a gene: 3. The CDR3 spells CSARGTSAEQYF. For the CDR3, the DNA is TGCAGTGCTAGAGGCACTAGCGCCGAGCAGTACTTC.

This clonotype was counted many times. The V and J genes are TRBV5-1 and TRBJ1-2, with D possibly matching TRBD1 (5 bases). Per the germline V gene, CDR1 is SGHRS and CDR2 is YFSETQ. The CDR3 extends over 13 amino acids. V was shortened by 1 base and J by 6 bases, with 10 bases between the two germline ends. As DNA, the CDR3 is TGCGCCAGCAGCTTGAAAACAGGAGATGGCTACACCTTC. This encodes CASSLKTGDGYTF.

This clonotype showed up many times. The chain combines TRBV6-5 with TRBJ1-1; 7 nucleotides line up with TRBD1. Trimming cost V 0 bases and J 0 bases; bases outside gene matches: 1. Germline V CDR1 and CDR2: MNHEY, SVGAGI. The CDR3 sequence is 15 residues long. The CDR3 sequence is CASSYSGQLNTEAFF. The CDR3 DNA is TGTGCCAGCAGTTACTCGGGACAGCTGAACACTGAAGCTTTCTTT.

The chain is built from TRBV10-3 and TRBJ1-1; the D is unclear. The CDR3 is made up of 13 amino acids. Trimming took off 11 bases at V and 0 bases at J, with 13 bases between the two ends. Germline CDR1 and CDR2: ENHRY and SYGVKD. CDR3 residues: CAVVSRLNTEAFF. The CDR3 coding sequence is TGTGCCGTTGTCTCAAGATTGAACACTGAAGCTTTCTTT.

The genes are TRBV13 and TRBJ2-5; 10 positions match TRBD2. Germline V CDR1 and CDR2: PRHDT, FYEKMQ (reference sequence). CDR3 length: 16 amino acids. Trimming cost V 0 bases and J 2 bases; bases outside gene matches: 3. CDR3 loop: CASSLGLAGPQETQYF. The CDR3 DNA follows: TGTGCCAGCAGCTTAGGACTAGCGGGGCCGCAAGAGACCCAGTACTTC.

The chain combines TRBV7-9 with TRBJ2-2; no firm D call. Germline V lookup: CDR1 SEHNR, CDR2 FQNEAQ (reference sequence). V lost 0 bases to trimming and J lost 5 bases, with 4 bases between them. The CDR3 consists of 13 residues. The CDR3 sequence: CASSLAETGELFF. Here the CDR3 DNA reads TGTGCCAGCAGCTTAGCTGAGACCGGGGAGCTGTTTTTT.

This clonotype showed up many times. The CDR3 nucleotides are TGTGCCAGCTCACCACTAGTACAGGGGGCTTCTACGGGGGCTTTCTTT. Encoded protein: CASSPLVQGASTGAFF. The genes are TRBV18 and TRBJ1-1; TRBD1 agrees at 9 bases. Germline V gene data show CDR1 as KGHSH and CDR2 as LQKENI. J lost 11 bases, V lost 1 base, and 14 bases had no gene match. The CDR3 has 16 amino acids.

The rearrangement links TRBV11-1 to TRBJ2-4; maybe TRBD2 (5 bases). The germline CDR1 and CDR2 sequences are SGHAT and FQDESV (reference sequence). The germline V and J ends were trimmed by 5 bases and 2 bases, with 16 bases remaining between them. The CDR3 runs 16 residues. The CDR3 nucleotides are TGTGCCAGCAGCCCCGGTGGAGGCGGACCCAAAAACATTCAGTACTTC. The encoded protein is CASSPGGGGPKNIQYF.

The V and J genes are TRBV5-1 and TRBJ2-7; no clear D gene. CDR3 length equals 12 residues. Germline CDR1 is SGHRS and CDR2 is YFSETQ. V was trimmed by 4 bases and J by 5 bases, leaving 10 bases between them. The CDR3 protein is CASSEQPHEQYF. The CDR3, as DNA: TGCGCCAGCAGCGAACAACCCCACGAGCAGTACTTC.

This clonotype was observed at least ten times. The gene calls are TRBV5-8 and TRBJ2-7; D not certain. CDR3 length: 14 residues. With 4 bases removed from V and 7 bases from J, the gap between germline ends came to 18 bases. Germline assignment: CDR1 SGHTS and CDR2 YDEGEE. CDR3 in amino acids: CASSNTGPPGEQYF. The DNA of the CDR3 is TGTGCCAGCAGCAACACCGGGCCTCCCGGGGAGCAGTACTTC.

The chain links TRBV20-1 to TRBJ2-1; 10 bases are shared with TRBD2. Germline CDR1 DFQATT, CDR2 SNEGSKA (reference sequence). There are 16 residues in the CDR3. Unmatched junction bases numbered 10, after V lost 5 bases and J lost 3 bases. The CDR3 here is CSALSSLAGDYNEQFF. For the CDR3, the DNA is TGCAGTGCTCTTTCCTCTCTAGCGGGGGACTACAATGAGCAGTTCTTC.

This clonotype came up many times. V usage is TRBV6-6 and J usage is TRBJ2-5; tentatively, D is TRBD1 (6 bases). The CDR3 covers 13 residues. Germline loops: CDR1 MNHNY, CDR2 SVGAGI (reference sequence). The V and J ends lost 5 bases and 3 bases respectively, with 10 bases between them. The CDR3 spells CASSTGTKETQYF. In nucleotides, the CDR3 is TGTGCCAGCAGTACCGGGACAAAAGAGACCCAGTACTTC.

This clonotype was seen at least ten times. The chain carries TRBV2 and TRBJ1-4; D is possibly TRBD1 (5 bases). From germline, CDR1 is SNHLY and CDR2 FYNNEI. V shed 4 bases and J shed 8 bases, with 11 bases lying between them. This CDR3 is 13 amino acids long. CDR3 nucleotides: TGTGCCAGCAGTGTCGTTGAGGGGGAAAAACTGTTTTTT. This codes for CASSVVEGEKLFF.

The CDR3 coding sequence is TGCGCCAGCAGCTTAACCATAGCGGGGAGGGACAATGAGCAGTTCTTC. This encodes CASSLTIAGRDNEQFF. The chain recombines TRBV5-1 with TRBJ2-1, with 8 bases aligning to TRBD2. With 2 bases clipped from V and 5 bases from J, the junction kept 9 bases outside the gene matches. The CDR3 is made up of 16 amino acids. Germline V gene sequence: CDR1 SGHRS, CDR2 YFSETQ.

The V call is TRBV25-1, the J call TRBJ1-2; D not certain. Germline assignment: CDR1 MGHDK and CDR2 SYGVNS. The V gene lost 3 bases and the J gene lost 4 bases, with 3 bases spanning the gap. This CDR3 spans 11 amino acids. DNA of the CDR3: TGTGCCAGCAGTGAGGTCTATGGCTACACCTTC. Protein sequence: CASSEVYGYTF.

The sample holds a few counts of this clonotype. The rearrangement joins TRBV7-2 to TRBJ2-1; tentatively, D is TRBD1 (6 bases). V lost 3 bases to trimming and J lost 6 bases, with 15 bases between them. The CDR3 runs 15 residues. Germline CDR1 SGHTA, CDR2 FQGNSA. CDR3 sequence reads: CASSFGQLAFNEQFF. The CDR3, as DNA: TGTGCCAGCAGCTTCGGACAGCTAGCCTTCAATGAGCAGTTCTTC.

This clonotype was recorded at least ten times. The CDR3, as DNA: TGCAGCATCGGAAGGGGTGGCACAGATACGCAGTATTTT. It codes for CSIGRGGTDTQYF. The chain carries TRBV29-1 and TRBJ2-3; D is perhaps TRBD1 (5 bases). Germline CDR1 and CDR2: SQVTM and ANQGSEA. This CDR3 has 13 residues. V was clipped by 8 bases and J by 1 base, with 13 bases between them.

A few counts support this clonotype. CDR3 amino acids: CASSPDRGTSYGYTF. As DNA, the CDR3 is TGCGCCAGCAGCCCGGATCGCGGGACGTCTTATGGCTACACCTTC. The chain links TRBV5-1 to TRBJ1-2; a weak D match, TRBD1 (5 bases). Per the germline V gene, CDR1 is SGHRS and CDR2 is YFSETQ. This CDR3 region has 15 residues. V was cut by 4 bases and J by 5 bases, with 18 bases left in between.

This rearrangement joins TRBV4-3 to TRBJ2-3, with 7 nucleotides matching TRBD2. The junction had 10 bases not matched to a gene; V was cut back by 0 bases and J by 4 bases. This CDR3 comprises 17 residues. Germline CDR1 reads LGHNA; CDR2 reads YSLEER. CDR3 DNA sequence: TGCGCCAGCAGCCAAGAGGGCGTTACGGGGGGTCCAGATACGCAGTATTTT. It encodes CASSQEGVTGGPDTQYF.

The genes are TRBV5-5 and TRBJ2-3; 7 nucleotides line up with TRBD1. Looked up from germline, CDR1 is SGHKS and CDR2 is YYEKEE (reference sequence). With V trimmed by 2 bases and J by 4 bases, 10 bases remained unmatched. CDR3 length: 16 residues. CDR3 residues: CASSLRTGPTPDTQYF. In DNA form, the CDR3 reads TGTGCCAGCAGCTTACGGACAGGCCCCACCCCAGATACGCAGTATTTT.